The clone carrying this T cell receptor beta chain was seen repeatedly, ten times or more. This sample is drawn from a study of T cell repertoires in cytomegalovirus infection. From the reads, TCRdb called clonotypes with MiXCR, one entry per CDR3 protein. There are approximately 140,000 distinct CDR3 sequences in the sample; roughly 6% occur only once, and under 20% lies in the top ten. CDR3 length: 13 residues. Germline V gene sequence: CDR1 SGHTA, CDR2 FQGNSA. V lost 2 bases and J 6 bases, leaving 8 bases between the germline ends. The rearrangement links TRBV7-2 to TRBJ2-1; D possibly corresponds to TRBD2 (5 bases). Material: PBMCs. This TCR was sampled from a human donor in good health (CMV status not recorded). Some clones in this sample may be carry-over from other donors' samples. The CDR3 loop is CASSLRLANEQFF. For the CDR3, the DNA is TGTGCCAGCAGCTTACGGCTAGCCAATGAGCAGTTCTTC.